The 26 T cell receptor beta chains given below trace back to one sample, sequenced in a study of technical replicates of blood from a handful of donors. Measured with immunoSEQ multiplex PCR; TCRdb has only the in-frame clones, and not every one. The table lists 60,000 to 85,000 clones, 94% of them singletons. The source material was T cells isolated from PBMCs. The receptor set was obtained from a human donor in good health.

This chain joins TRBV11-2 and TRBJ1-5; tentative D call: TRBD1 (5 bases). CDR1 and CDR2 (germline): SGHAT, FQNNGV. V gave up 5 bases and J gave up 5 bases, with 16 bases separating them. This CDR3 has 15 residues. The CDR3 is CASSQGGPYDQPQHF. The CDR3, as DNA: TGTGCCAGCAGCCAGGGTGGCCCGTATGATCAGCCCCAGCATTTT.

The chain links TRBV27 to TRBJ1-2; the match to TRBD1 covers 10 bases. The ends lost 0 bases at V and 7 bases at J; junction bases unmatched: 8. The CDR3 covers 16 residues. From germline, CDR1 is MNHEY and CDR2 SMNVEV (reference sequence). The CDR3 protein is CASSLSHSGQGFGYTF. The CDR3 DNA reads TGTGCCAGCAGTTTATCGCACTCGGGACAGGGGTTTGGCTACACCTTC.

The CDR3 DNA sequence: TGTGCCAGCAGTCCCCCCAGGGGCACAGATACGCAGTATTTT. This sequence encodes CASSPPRGTDTQYF. The chain is built from TRBV6-1 and TRBJ2-3, with a possible D match to TRBD1 (5 bases). Trimming shortened V by 5 bases and J by 1 base, and 10 bases separated the two germline ends. Germline CDR1 is MNHNS and CDR2 is SASEGT. CDR3 length: 14 residues.

This chain links TRBV7-9 with TRBJ2-2; 8 positions match TRBD1. With V trimmed by 6 bases and J by 4 bases, 7 bases remained unmatched. Germline V gene sequence: CDR1 SEHNR, CDR2 FQNEAQ (reference sequence). The length of the CDR3 is 15 residues. CDR3 protein: CASRPGQGSTGELFF. CDR3 nucleotides: TGTGCCAGCAGACCAGGACAGGGATCCACCGGGGAGCTGTTTTTT.

The chain recombines TRBV21-1 with TRBJ1-1; TRBD1, as called in the table, went unchecked against the DNA. TRBV21-1 is a recognized pseudogene. The CDR3 extends over 13 amino acids. In DNA form, the CDR3 reads TGTGCCAGCGGGACACCTCGAACAGGTGAAGCTTTCTTT. As protein: CASGTPRTGEAFF.

The CDR3 region has the DNA TGCGCCAGCAGTGGACAGGTCAATCAGCCCCAGCATTTT. Translated: CASSGQVNQPQHF. V and J are TRBV10-1 and TRBJ1-5; tentative D call: TRBD1 (6 bases). The CDR3 loop spans 13 amino acids. Germline V gene data show CDR1 as WNHNN and CDR2 as SYGVQD (reference sequence). The V gene lost 4 bases and the J gene lost 3 bases, with 7 bases spanning the gap.

This chain uses TRBV6-1 with TRBJ2-2; 7 nucleotides line up with TRBD1. The CDR3 is 16 amino acids. The germline V gene encodes CDR1 MNHNS and CDR2 SASEGT. Trimming cost V 1 base and J 3 bases; bases outside gene matches: 5. CDR3 bases: TGTGCCAGCAGTGAAGTGACAGGGTGGTACACCGGGGAGCTGTTTTTT. It codes for CASSEVTGWYTGELFF.

The chain links TRBV13 to TRBJ2-1; the match to TRBD2 covers 8 bases. The CDR3 runs to 16 residues. The V and J ends lost 8 bases and 2 bases, in that order; junction bases with no gene match: 11. Germline V lookup: CDR1 PRHDT, CDR2 FYEKMQ (reference sequence). The CDR3 bases are TGTGCCAGCCTATCGGGGGGGAGGTACCCCTACAATGAGCAGTTCTTC. It translates to CASLSGGRYPYNEQFF.

The chain couples TRBV9 to TRBJ2-1; 9 bases map to TRBD2. In germline, CDR1 is SGDLS, CDR2 YYNGEE. The CDR3 has 14 residues. The junction had 8 bases not matched to a gene; V was cut back by 4 bases and J by 9 bases. Here the CDR3 reads CASSSTGTSSEQFF. Written as DNA, the CDR3 is TGTGCCAGCAGCTCAACCGGGACTAGCAGTGAGCAGTTCTTC.

This chain uses TRBV10-1 with TRBJ2-7; 12 positions agree with TRBD2. V lost 6 bases, J lost 4 bases, and 4 bases stayed unmatched. CDR3 length: 14 residues. Germline CDR1 WNHNN, CDR2 SYGVQD (reference sequence). In DNA form, the CDR3 reads TGCGCCAGCAGCTTGACTAGCGGGAGTTACGAGCAGTACTTC. It yields the protein CASSLTSGSYEQYF.

The V gene is TRBV25-1, the J gene TRBJ2-2; D is undetermined. This CDR3 is built from 13 residues. The germline gives CDR1 MGHDK, CDR2 SYGVNS. V lost 10 bases, J lost 0 bases, and 9 bases lay in between. The CDR3 sequence: CATSRANTGELFF. DNA for the CDR3: TGTGCCACCTCCCGGGCGAACACCGGGGAGCTGTTTTTT.

This clone was picked up one time. The chain joins TRBV28 to TRBJ1-2, with unresolved D. Germline V CDR1 and CDR2: MDHEN, SYDVKM. Trimming removed 7 bases from V and 6 bases from J, with 9 bases in between. The CDR3 contains 11 residues. This chain's CDR3 is CASKVRDGYTF. For the CDR3, the DNA is TGTGCCAGCAAGGTGCGGGATGGCTACACCTTC.

The J gene is TRBJ2-1, the V gene TRBV7-8, with 13 bases that match TRBD2. Trimming removed 1 base from V and 9 bases from J; junction bases left unmatched: 12. The CDR3 is 18 residues long. Germline CDR1 and CDR2: SGHVS and FQNEAQ. The CDR3 loop reads CASSLVISTSGRAREQFF. In nucleotides, the CDR3 is TGTGCCAGCAGCTTAGTAATCTCTACTAGCGGGAGGGCCCGTGAGCAGTTCTTC.

The chain links TRBV7-8 to TRBJ1-4; 7 nucleotides line up with TRBD1. The CDR3 length is 14 residues. Per the germline V gene, CDR1 is SGHVS and CDR2 is FQNEAQ. V trimming: 5 bases; J trimming: 4 bases; junction bases outside the gene matches: 4. CDR3 bases: TGTGCCAGCAGCCTGGGACAGATTAATGAAAAACTGTTTTTT. It yields the protein CASSLGQINEKLFF. The whole variable domain, filled in from reference TRBV7-8 and TRBJ1-4, reads GAGVSQSPRYKVAKRGQDVALRCDPISGHVSLFWYQQALGQGPEFLTYFQNEAQLDKSGLPSDRFFAERPEGSVSTLKIQRTQQEDSAVYLCASSLGQINEKLFFGSGTQLSVL.

As concerns this clone: A junction boundary mismatches the germline segment, possibly from a read error. This chain uses TRBV14 with TRBJ2-3; TRBD2 is a possible D gene (5 bases). Germline-derived CDR1 and CDR2 are SGHDN and FVKESK. The CDR3 is 14 amino acids. CDR3 amino acids: CASSQVSGTDTQYF. As DNA, the CDR3 is TGTGCCAGCAGTCAAGTTAGCGGCACAGATACGCAGTATTTT.

V usage is TRBV29-1 and J usage is TRBJ1-4; weak D call: TRBD1 (5 bases). The ends were cut back, 3 bases at V and 0 bases at J, with 8 bases in the middle. This CDR3 region has 14 residues. Germline V gives CDR1 SQVTM, CDR2 ANQGSEA. CDR3 region: CSVDSGATNEKLFF. In DNA, the CDR3 is TGCAGCGTTGATTCGGGGGCAACTAATGAAAAACTGTTTTTT.

The chain employs TRBV12-5 and TRBJ2-1, with no clear D. The CDR3 has 12 residues. V shed 0 bases and J shed 10 bases, with 7 bases lying between them. CDR1 and CDR2 from the germline V gene are LGHNT and FRNRAP. For the CDR3, the DNA is TGTGCTAGTGGTTTGGTTCAGATAGAGCAGTTCTTC. Translated: CASGLVQIEQFF.

V and J are TRBV5-1 and TRBJ2-2, with 8 positions matching TRBD2. Germline assignment: CDR1 SGHRS and CDR2 YFSETQ. The CDR3 covers 15 residues. The trim removed 3 bases at V and 4 bases at J, leaving 5 bases unmatched. DNA of the CDR3: TGCGCCAGCAGCTCGGATCTAGCGGGCACCGGGGAGCTGTTTTTT. The encoded protein is CASSSDLAGTGELFF.

The V gene is TRBV7-9, the J gene TRBJ1-1; possible D gene TRBD1, 6 bases. Germline values: CDR1 SEHNR, CDR2 FQNEAQ (reference sequence). The germline V and J ends were trimmed by 6 bases and 4 bases, with 21 bases remaining between them. CDR3 size: 16 residues. Here the CDR3 DNA reads TGTGCCAGCAGGCGCCGTTCGGGGGGCTCAAGCACTGAAGCTTTCTTT. Translation gives CASRRRSGGSSTEAFF.

The V and J genes are TRBV11-2 and TRBJ2-5, with 9 bases aligning to TRBD1. The CDR3 spans 16 residues. With V trimmed by 5 bases and J by 5 bases, 12 bases remained unmatched. Germline V gene lookup returns CDR1 SGHAT and CDR2 FQNNGV. CDR3 DNA: TGTGCCAGCAGCGACCGATTTACAGGGGGCAGGGAGACCCAGTACTTC. This translates into CASSDRFTGGRETQYF.

CDR3 nucleotide sequence: TGTGCCTGGAGTGCAATGGGGGGGTCAAAAGCTTTCTTT. It specifies CAWSAMGGSKAFF. This rearrangement joins TRBV30 to TRBJ1-1; a possible D gene is TRBD1 (5 bases). CDR3 length: 13 residues. The germline V gene encodes CDR1 GTSNPN and CDR2 SVGIG (reference sequence). V was pared by 1 base and J by 9 bases, with 15 bases between.

This clone was picked up one time. V gene TRBV5-5 combines with J gene TRBJ1-5; D is ambiguous. Germline CDR1 is SGHKS and CDR2 is YYEKEE (reference sequence). The CDR3 extends over 17 amino acids. V lost 4 bases to trimming and J lost 3 bases, with 20 bases between them. CDR3 in DNA: TGTGCCAGCAGCAGAGATCCCACCGGGAACCTCAATCAGCCCCAGCATTTT. Protein product: CASSRDPTGNLNQPQHF.

The rearrangement uses TRBV9 and TRBJ2-4; 11 nucleotides align to TRBD2. The CDR3 is 16 amino acids. Per the germline V gene, CDR1 is SGDLS and CDR2 is YYNGEE. With 0 bases clipped from V and 8 bases from J, the junction kept 7 bases outside the gene matches. The CDR3 sequence: CASSVALAGGGDIQYF. CDR3 DNA sequence: TGTGCCAGCAGCGTAGCCTTAGCGGGAGGGGGGGACATTCAGTACTTC.

The V gene is TRBV11-2, the J gene TRBJ2-1, with D uncertain. The CDR3 loop spans 12 amino acids. The V end lost 4 bases, the J end lost 9 bases, and 10 bases lay between the germline ends. CDR1 is SGHAT, CDR2 FQNNGV, per germline. The CDR3 protein is CASSSPSGEQFF. CDR3 DNA: TGTGCCAGCAGCTCCCCATCGGGTGAGCAGTTCTTC.

The chain joins TRBV6-5 to TRBJ2-5; tentative D call: TRBD2 (6 bases). Germline CDR1 and CDR2: MNHEY and SVGAGI. Trimming took off 4 bases at V and 5 bases at J, with 11 bases between the two ends. CDR3 length: 13 amino acids. CDR3 region: CASSWSGSETQYF. In nucleotides, the CDR3 is TGTGCCAGCAGTTGGTCCGGGAGCGAGACCCAGTACTTC.

This sequence joins TRBV10-3 and TRBJ2-3, with 11 bases lining up with TRBD2. The CDR3 has 17 amino acids. The V gene end was trimmed by 0 bases and the J gene end by 5 bases; junction bases not matched to a gene: 7. The germline gives CDR1 ENHRY, CDR2 SYGVKD. For the CDR3, the DNA is TGTGCCATCAGTGAGTCCTTTTTTAGCGGGAGGGAAGATACGCAGTATTTT. It yields the protein CAISESFFSGREDTQYF.